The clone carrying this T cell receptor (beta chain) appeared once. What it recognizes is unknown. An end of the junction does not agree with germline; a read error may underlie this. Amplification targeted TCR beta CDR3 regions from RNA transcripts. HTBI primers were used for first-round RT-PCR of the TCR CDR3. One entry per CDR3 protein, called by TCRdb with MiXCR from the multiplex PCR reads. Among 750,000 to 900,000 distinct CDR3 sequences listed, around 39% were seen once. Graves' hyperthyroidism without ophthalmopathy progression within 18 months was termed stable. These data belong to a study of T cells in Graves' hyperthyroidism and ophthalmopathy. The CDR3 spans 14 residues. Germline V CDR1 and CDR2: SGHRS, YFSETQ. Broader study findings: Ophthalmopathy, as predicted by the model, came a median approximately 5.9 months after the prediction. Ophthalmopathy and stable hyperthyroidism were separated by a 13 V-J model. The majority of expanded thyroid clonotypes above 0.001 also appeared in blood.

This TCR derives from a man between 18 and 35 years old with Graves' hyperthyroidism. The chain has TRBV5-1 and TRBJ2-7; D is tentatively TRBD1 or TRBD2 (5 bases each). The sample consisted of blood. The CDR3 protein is CASSRGTYPYEQYF. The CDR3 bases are TGTGCCAGCAGCCGAGGGACCTACCCCTACGAGCAGTACTTC.